These 3 T cell receptor beta chains were all obtained from the same sample, sequenced in a study of cytomegalovirus exposure and HLA in healthy donors. The PCR had 60 Vbeta and 13 Jbeta primers. Sequencing was performed with immunoSEQ multiplex PCR; in TCRdb, only in-frame clones are kept and a portion is missing. The sample contains 100,000 to 150,000 clones, around three quarters of which appear only once. The sequencing input was PBMCs. Source of these receptors: a man aged 25 to 45 in good health and CMV-seropositive.

The table lists this clone with a count of one. The genes are TRBV5-1 and TRBJ1-4; D is unclear. Germline V gene lookup returns CDR1 SGHRS and CDR2 YFSETQ. This CDR3 has 14 amino acids. Trimming took off 1 base at V and 7 bases at J, with 11 bases between the two ends. The DNA for the CDR3 is TGCGCCAGCAGCTTGTCCGGGGAGGGTGAAAAACTGTTTTTT. This encodes CASSLSGEGEKLFF.

This chain connects TRBV28 to TRBJ2-2; 7 bases align to TRBD1. The CDR3 runs 16 residues. V lost 3 bases and J lost 6; bases outside the gene matches: 10. From germline, CDR1 is MDHEN and CDR2 SYDVKM. DNA of the CDR3: TGTGCCAGCAGTTTGGAGACAGGGTTGGTACCCGGGGAGCTGTTTTTT. Translated: CASSLETGLVPGELFF.

The chain recombines TRBV18 with TRBJ2-7; D might be TRBD2 (6 bases). Germline CDR1 is KGHSH and CDR2 is LQKENI. The CDR3 contains 14 residues. Trimming cost V 4 bases and J 0 bases, with 10 bases left between them. CDR3 loop: CASSRSGDSYEQYF. The CDR3 DNA follows: TGTGCCAGCTCACGGTCGGGAGACTCCTACGAGCAGTACTTC.